The 5 T cell receptor beta chains listed next were all sequenced from one sample in a study of cytomegalovirus exposure and HLA in healthy donors. The PCR was carried out with 60 Vbeta primers and 13 Jbeta primers. Assay used: immunoSEQ multiplex PCR; TCRdb lists only in-frame clones, some missing. Among about 59,000 clones listed, approximately 83% were seen once. Sequenced: PBMCs. Receptor source: a human donor in good health.

To note about this clone: The junction does not match germline at one end; this may be a read error. The rearrangement uses TRBV28 and TRBJ2-7; a possible D gene is TRBD2 (5 bases). This CDR3 has 11 residues. CDR1 and CDR2 (germline): MDHEN, SYDVKM. The CDR3 here is CASSQWNGLSF. In nucleotides, the CDR3 is TGTGCCAGCAGTCAGTGGAACGGACTCTCTTTC.

V gene TRBV10-1 combines with J gene TRBJ2-2; 10 bases align to TRBD2. CDR3 length: 18 residues. Germline values: CDR1 WNHNN, CDR2 SYGVQD (reference sequence). The J segment lost 0 bases and the V segment lost 5 bases, leaving 9 bases of the junction unmatched. This chain's CDR3 is CASSPGLAGESNTGELFF. Written as DNA, the CDR3 is TGCGCCAGCAGTCCCGGCCTAGCGGGGGAGTCGAACACCGGGGAGCTGTTTTTT.

V and J are TRBV9 and TRBJ2-7, with TRBD1 identical over 10 bases. V lost 3 bases, J lost 5 bases, and 5 bases stayed unmatched. The germline V gene has CDR1 SGDLS and CDR2 YYNGEE. This CDR3 region has 14 residues. The CDR3 sequence: CASSAGTGVHEQYF. CDR3 in DNA: TGTGCCAGCAGCGCCGGGACAGGGGTCCACGAGCAGTACTTC.

The chain links TRBV11-3 to TRBJ2-7, with 9 bases aligning to TRBD1. J gave up 0 bases and V 5 bases, and 2 bases lay outside the gene matches. The CDR3 consists of 14 residues. CDR1 and CDR2 from the germline V gene are SGHNT and YENEEA. CDR3 coding DNA: TGTGCCAGCAGCACAGGGGGCAACTCCTACGAGCAGTACTTC. Translation: CASSTGGNSYEQYF.

The genes are TRBV2 and TRBJ1-4, with unresolved D. CDR1 is SNHLY, CDR2 FYNNEI, per germline. V gave up 7 bases and J gave up 5 bases, with 11 bases separating them. The CDR3 runs to 13 residues. The chain's CDR3 is CASTPLRNEKLFF. In DNA, the CDR3 is TGTGCCAGCACCCCGCTACGAAATGAAAAACTGTTTTTT.